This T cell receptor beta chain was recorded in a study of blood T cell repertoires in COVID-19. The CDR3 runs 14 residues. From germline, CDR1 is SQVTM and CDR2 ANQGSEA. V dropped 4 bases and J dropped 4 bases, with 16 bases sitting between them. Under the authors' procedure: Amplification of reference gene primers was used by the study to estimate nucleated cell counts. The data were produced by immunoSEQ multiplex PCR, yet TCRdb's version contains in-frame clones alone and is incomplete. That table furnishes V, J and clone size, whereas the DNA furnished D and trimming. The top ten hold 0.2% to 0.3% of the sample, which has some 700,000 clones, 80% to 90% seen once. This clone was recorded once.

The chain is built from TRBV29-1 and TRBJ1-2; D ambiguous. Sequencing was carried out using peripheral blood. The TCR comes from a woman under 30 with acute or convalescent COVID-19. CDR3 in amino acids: CSVVPSREVYGYTF. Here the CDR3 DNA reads TGCAGCGTTGTTCCGTCCAGAGAGGTCTATGGCTACACCTTC.